Sequencing of this TCR beta chain was carried out in a study of cytomegalovirus exposure and HLA in healthy donors. Worth noting for this clone: Its specificity is not known.

Data came from immunoSEQ multiplex PCR; TCRdb stores just in-frame clones and leaves some out. Of about 150,000 clones in the sample, around 83% were seen once. Findings and caveats of the study: One later analysis, an examination of the 100 to 150 validation repertoires, found that first-cohort TCR clusters tended to co-occur in them.

Germline CDR1 reads LNHDA; CDR2 reads SQIVND (reference sequence). V gave up 4 bases and J gave up 1 base; unmatched junction bases: 3. The length of the CDR3 is 15 residues. The V call is TRBV19, the J call TRBJ2-2; TRBD1 aligns across 7 bases. This sequence was found in a human donor in good health. What was sequenced was PBMCs. The DNA for the CDR3 is TGTGCCAGTAGTACGGACAGGTTGAACACCGGGGAGCTGTTTTTT. Protein product: CASSTDRLNTGELFF. The entire variable domain, with the rest obtained from reference TRBV19 and TRBJ2-2, is as follows: DGGITQSPKYLFRKEGQNVTLSCEQNLNHDAMYWYRQDPGQGLRLIYYSQIVNDFQKGDIAEGYSVSREKKESFPLTVTSAQKNPTAFYLCASSTDRLNTGELFFGEGSRLTVL.